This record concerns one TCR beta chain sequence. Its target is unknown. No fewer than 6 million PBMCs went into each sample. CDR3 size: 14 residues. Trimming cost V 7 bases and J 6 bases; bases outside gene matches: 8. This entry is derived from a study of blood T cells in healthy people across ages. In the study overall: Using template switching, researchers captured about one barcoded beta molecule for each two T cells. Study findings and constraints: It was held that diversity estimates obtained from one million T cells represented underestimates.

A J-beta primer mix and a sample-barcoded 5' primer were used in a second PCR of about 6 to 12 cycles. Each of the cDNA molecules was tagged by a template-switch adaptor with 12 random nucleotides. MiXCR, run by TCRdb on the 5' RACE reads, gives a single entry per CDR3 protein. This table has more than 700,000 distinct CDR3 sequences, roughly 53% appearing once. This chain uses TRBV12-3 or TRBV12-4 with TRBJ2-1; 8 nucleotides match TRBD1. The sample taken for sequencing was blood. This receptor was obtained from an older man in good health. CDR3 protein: CASNPTGEVNEQFF. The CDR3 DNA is TGTGCCAGCAACCCGACAGGGGAGGTCAATGAGCAGTTCTTC.